The 28 T cell receptor beta chains presented below share a single source sample, sequenced in a study of siplizumab effects on memory and regulatory T cells. Method: immunoSEQ multiplex PCR; TCRdb's copy keeps in-frame clones and lacks some. The sample includes approximately 75,000 clones, 85% to 95% of them seen just once. The material sequenced was CD8+ T cells sorted from blood. Receptors were obtained from a human donor in good health.

This clone was detected once. V usage is TRBV28 and J usage is TRBJ2-7; D is ambiguous. CDR1 is MDHEN, CDR2 SYDVKM, per germline. V was trimmed by 2 bases and J by 3 bases, leaving 11 bases between them. This CDR3 region has 14 residues. The DNA for the CDR3 is TGTGCCAGCAGTTTAAAGCCATCCTACTACGAGCAGTACTTC. As protein: CASSLKPSYYEQYF.

The rearrangement links TRBV7-6 to TRBJ2-2, with TRBD2 identical over 12 bases. The junction had 5 bases not matched to a gene; V was cut back by 1 base and J by 5 bases. Germline-derived CDR1 and CDR2 are SGHVS and FNYEAQ. The CDR3 length is 17 residues. For the CDR3, the DNA is TGTGCCAGCAGCTTAGAGACTAGCGGGGGAGCAACCGGGGAGCTGTTTTTT. Its protein product is CASSLETSGGATGELFF.

The V gene is TRBV6-1, the J gene TRBJ1-2, with D possibly being TRBD1 (5 bases). The CDR3 loop spans 14 amino acids. V shed 7 bases and J shed 0 bases, with 12 bases lying between them. The germline V gene has CDR1 MNHNS and CDR2 SASEGT. The CDR3 nucleotides are TGTGCCAGCACGGGGGAGAGAACTAACTATGGCTACACCTTC. It is translated as CASTGERTNYGYTF.

The chain links TRBV4-1 to TRBJ2-1; 8 bases fit TRBD2. The germline gives CDR1 MGHRA, CDR2 YSYEKL. The CDR3 extends over 14 amino acids. Trimming at V came to 4 bases and at J to 3 bases, leaving 2 bases not matched to a gene. CDR3 amino acids: CASSLAGGYNEQFF. The DNA for the CDR3 is TGCGCCAGCAGCCTTGCGGGGGGCTACAATGAGCAGTTCTTC.

This rearrangement joins TRBV9 to TRBJ2-3; D is possibly TRBD2 (6 bases). Trimming pared 0 bases from V and 2 bases from J, leaving 10 bases between. Per germline, CDR1 SGDLS and CDR2 YYNGEE. The CDR3 sequence is 15 residues long. The CDR3 coding sequence is TGTGCCAGCAGCGTAGAGGCGGGGTACACAGATACGCAGTATTTT. Translated: CASSVEAGYTDTQYF.

The chain joins TRBV7-9 to TRBJ1-2, with a possible D match to TRBD1 (6 bases). Germline CDR1 is SEHNR and CDR2 is FQNEAQ (reference sequence). The V end was cut by 3 bases, the J end by 8 bases, with 13 bases between. This CDR3 contains 13 residues. The CDR3 sequence: CASSFAPGDGYTF. The CDR3 nucleotides read TGTGCCAGCAGCTTTGCCCCAGGGGACGGCTACACCTTC. The whole variable domain, remainder taken from reference TRBV7-9 and TRBJ1-2, is DTGVSQNPRHKITKRGQNVTFRCDPISEHNRLYWYRQTLGQGPEFLTYFQNEAQLEKSRLLSDRFSAERPKGSFSTLEIQRTEQGDSAMYLCASSFAPGDGYTFGSGTRLTVV.

A remark on this clone: The sample carries other DNA sequences with the same CDR3. The gene calls are TRBV19 and TRBJ1-1; D is unclear. Trimming removed 6 bases at V and 3 bases at J, with 8 bases between. Looked up from germline, CDR1 is LNHDA and CDR2 is SQIVND (reference sequence). The CDR3 consists of 12 residues. The CDR3 region is CASRADYTEAFF. The CDR3 DNA follows: TGTGCCAGTAGGGCTGATTACACTGAAGCTTTCTTT.

V and J are TRBV6-1 and TRBJ2-7; D may correspond to TRBD1 or TRBD2 (5 bases each). The V and J ends lost 3 bases and 4 bases respectively, with 10 bases between them. CDR1 MNHNS and CDR2 SASEGT come from the germline V gene. The CDR3 has 13 residues. As DNA, the CDR3 is TGTGCCAGCAGTGACTCTGAGGGGTACGAGCAGTACTTC. This codes for CASSDSEGYEQYF.

V usage is TRBV20-1 and J usage is TRBJ1-2, with D unresolved. There are 10 residues in the CDR3. In germline, CDR1 is DFQATT, CDR2 SNEGSKA (reference sequence). V was shortened by 3 bases and J by 8 bases, with 7 bases between the two germline ends. The CDR3 sequence is CSARERGYTF. CDR3 nucleotide sequence: TGCAGTGCTAGGGAGCGAGGCTACACCTTC.

The chain employs TRBV5-6 and TRBJ2-7; D unclear. The CDR3 totals 14 residues. Germline V gene sequence: CDR1 SGHDT, CDR2 YYEEEE. Between the trimmed V and J ends, which lost 4 bases and 2 bases, there was a span of 13 bases. In DNA form, the CDR3 reads TGTGCCAGCAGCGCACGACGGACCCCCTACGAGCAGTACTTC. Amino acid sequence: CASSARRTPYEQYF. The full variable domain, in which reference TRBV5-6 and TRBJ2-7 provide the parts outside the CDR3, is DAGVTQSPTHLIKTRGQQVTLRCSPKSGHDTVSWYQQALGQGPQFIFQYYEEEERQRGNFPDRFSGHQFPNYSSELNVNALLLGDSALYLCASSARRTPYEQYFGPGTRLTVT.

The genes are TRBV7-9 and TRBJ2-7, with TRBD2 as a possible D gene (5 bases). CDR1 is SEHNR and CDR2 is FQNEAQ in the germline V gene (reference sequence). This CDR3 is built from 14 residues. The germline V and J ends were trimmed by 7 bases and 2 bases, with 15 bases remaining between them. CDR3 DNA: TGTGCCAGCACCTCGGACGGGGAACCCTACGAGCAGTACTTC. Translating gives CASTSDGEPYEQYF.

This chain joins TRBV5-1 and TRBJ2-7; 7 positions match TRBD1. Germline loops: CDR1 SGHRS, CDR2 YFSETQ. This CDR3 is 13 amino acids long. The trim removed 5 bases at V and 2 bases at J, leaving 4 bases unmatched. CDR3 bases: TGCGCCAGCAGTCCGGGACAGCCCTACGAGCAGTACTTC. It translates to CASSPGQPYEQYF.

This chain joins TRBV11-2 and TRBJ2-5; D is uncertain. Germline V lookup: CDR1 SGHAT, CDR2 FQNNGV. This CDR3 comprises 14 residues. V shed 1 base and J shed 2 bases, with 8 bases lying between them. This chain's CDR3 is CASSLAWQQETQYF. The DNA for the CDR3 is TGTGCCAGCAGCTTAGCATGGCAGCAAGAGACCCAGTACTTC.

The V and J genes are TRBV10-2 and TRBJ2-7, with 11 bases lining up with TRBD1. Trimming at V came to 1 base and at J to 4 bases, leaving 12 bases not matched to a gene. This CDR3 is 18 amino acids long. CDR1 WSHSY and CDR2 SAAADI come from the germline V gene. This chain's CDR3 is CASSELQDRGPLSYEQYF. DNA for the CDR3: TGCGCCAGCAGTGAGTTGCAGGACAGGGGGCCCCTTTCTTACGAGCAGTACTTC.

The genes are TRBV7-2 and TRBJ2-7, with 7 nucleotides matching TRBD2. The CDR3 has 14 amino acids. CDR1 is SGHTA, CDR2 FQGNSA, per germline. V trimming: 3 bases; J trimming: 2 bases; junction bases outside the gene matches: 4. The CDR3, as DNA: TGTGCCAGCAGCTTCGACGGGGGGACCTACGAGCAGTACTTC. Its protein product is CASSFDGGTYEQYF.

The chain carries TRBV27 and TRBJ2-7, with D uncertain. The CDR3 sequence is 13 residues long. Trimming stripped 0 bases from V and 4 bases from J, with 7 bases between. Germline CDR1 MNHEY, CDR2 SMNVEV (reference sequence). The CDR3 DNA reads as TGTGCCAGCAGTTTATCGGACGGATACGAGCAGTACTTC. Residues: CASSLSDGYEQYF.

The count of this clone is one. J is TRBJ1-1 and V is TRBV29-1, with TRBD1 as a possible D gene (5 bases). CDR3 length equals 11 residues. CDR1 SQVTM and CDR2 ANQGSEA come from the germline V gene. Deletions cut 7 bases from V and 6 bases from J, with 12 bases between. DNA for the CDR3: TGCAGCGCTGGGACCCCATCTGAAGCTTTCTTT. Translated, it gives CSAGTPSEAFF.

The gene calls are TRBV25-1 and TRBJ1-1, with D maybe TRBD1 (6 bases). V gave up 5 bases and J gave up 4 bases, with 11 bases separating them. Germline CDR1 reads MGHDK; CDR2 reads SYGVNS. This CDR3 is built from 13 residues. DNA of the CDR3: TGTGCCAGCAGTAAGGGGGGGGTCACTGAAGCTTTCTTT. Amino acids: CASSKGGVTEAFF.

This chain joins TRBV4-2 and TRBJ2-7; 11 bases are shared with TRBD2. Germline CDR1 reads LGHNA; CDR2 reads YNFKEQ. The CDR3 sequence is 17 residues long. V shed 1 base and J 2 bases; nucleotides not matched to a gene: 7. CDR3 sequence (DNA): TGTGCCAGCAGCCAAGGGGGGGGACTAGCGGTAACCTACGAGCAGTACTTC. It codes for CASSQGGGLAVTYEQYF.

This chain links TRBV6-1 with TRBJ1-5; D uncertain. Trimming took off 2 bases at V and 2 bases at J, with 13 bases between the two ends. This CDR3 has 16 amino acids. CDR1 and CDR2 from the germline V gene are MNHNS and SASEGT. CDR3 in amino acids: CASSEWGRARNQPQHF. CDR3 nucleotide sequence: TGTGCCAGCAGTGAATGGGGAAGGGCGCGCAATCAGCCCCAGCATTTT.

The chain has TRBV10-3 and TRBJ1-5; unclear D gene. V was trimmed by 0 bases and J by 2 bases, leaving 8 bases between them. The germline gives CDR1 ENHRY, CDR2 SYGVKD. This CDR3 has 15 residues. The CDR3 bases are TGTGCCATCAGTGAGTCGATGCCGGGCAATCAGCCCCAGCATTTT. This codes for CAISESMPGNQPQHF.

This rearrangement joins TRBV7-9 to TRBJ1-1, with D possibly matching TRBD1 (5 bases). The germline V gene encodes CDR1 SEHNR and CDR2 FQNEAQ (reference sequence). This CDR3 has 17 amino acids. V was pared by 5 bases and J by 3 bases, with 22 bases between. In DNA form, the CDR3 reads TGTGCCAGCAGCCCGGGGGACGGGGGGGTAAGCTACACTGAAGCTTTCTTT. Translating gives CASSPGDGGVSYTEAFF.

The rearrangement uses TRBV7-9 and TRBJ2-7, with TRBD1 matching 7 bases. CDR1 and CDR2 from the germline V gene are SEHNR and FQNEAQ (reference sequence). The CDR3 has 12 residues. Germline trimming cut 6 bases from V and 6 bases from J; bases unmatched to any gene: 5. CDR3 amino acids: CASSYTGVEQYF. CDR3 sequence (DNA): TGTGCCAGCAGTTATACAGGGGTCGAGCAGTACTTC.

This clone was seen just once. The J gene is TRBJ1-1, the V gene TRBV28, with TRBD1 as a possible D gene (5 bases). The germline V gene has CDR1 MDHEN and CDR2 SYDVKM. The V end was cut by 7 bases, the J end by 4 bases, with 13 bases between. This CDR3 region has 13 residues. The CDR3 loop reads CASTLIQGTEAFF. The CDR3 coding sequence is TGTGCCAGCACCCTTATTCAGGGCACTGAAGCTTTCTTT.

The CDR3 nucleotides read TGTGCCAGCAGCTTAGCGTGGCGGGGGCTGAACACCGGGGAGCTGTTTTTT. Translation gives CASSLAWRGLNTGELFF. This chain uses TRBV7-2 with TRBJ2-2; possible D gene TRBD2, 7 bases. CDR1 is SGHTA and CDR2 is FQGNSA in the germline V gene. The CDR3 has 17 amino acids. Trimming shortened V by 0 bases and J by 1 base, and 12 bases separated the two germline ends.

The genes are TRBV27 and TRBJ2-3; no firm D call. V dropped 3 bases and J dropped 0 bases, with 10 bases sitting between them. Germline V CDR1 and CDR2: MNHEY, SMNVEV (reference sequence). CDR3 size: 15 residues. As DNA, the CDR3 is TGTGCCAGCAGTTTTGTAGCCGCGAGCACAGATACGCAGTATTTT. Translating it yields CASSFVAASTDTQYF.

J is TRBJ2-5 and V is TRBV9; 8 nucleotides agree with TRBD2. Losses at the gene ends were 2 bases for V and 5 bases for J; bases not matched to a gene: 5. CDR3 length equals 14 residues. Germline CDR1 is SGDLS and CDR2 is YYNGEE. CDR3 in amino acids: CASSVSGEWETQYF. CDR3 in DNA: TGTGCCAGCAGCGTTAGCGGGGAGTGGGAGACCCAGTACTTC.

The chain couples TRBV15 to TRBJ1-1, with a possible D match to TRBD1 (6 bases). The V end was cut by 0 bases, the J end by 5 bases, with 13 bases between. CDR1 LNHNV and CDR2 YYDKDF come from the germline V gene (reference sequence). CDR3 length: 15 residues. CDR3 nucleotides: TGTGCCACCAGCAGAGATAGGGGGAGGGCGACTGAAGCTTTCTTT. It is translated as CATSRDRGRATEAFF.